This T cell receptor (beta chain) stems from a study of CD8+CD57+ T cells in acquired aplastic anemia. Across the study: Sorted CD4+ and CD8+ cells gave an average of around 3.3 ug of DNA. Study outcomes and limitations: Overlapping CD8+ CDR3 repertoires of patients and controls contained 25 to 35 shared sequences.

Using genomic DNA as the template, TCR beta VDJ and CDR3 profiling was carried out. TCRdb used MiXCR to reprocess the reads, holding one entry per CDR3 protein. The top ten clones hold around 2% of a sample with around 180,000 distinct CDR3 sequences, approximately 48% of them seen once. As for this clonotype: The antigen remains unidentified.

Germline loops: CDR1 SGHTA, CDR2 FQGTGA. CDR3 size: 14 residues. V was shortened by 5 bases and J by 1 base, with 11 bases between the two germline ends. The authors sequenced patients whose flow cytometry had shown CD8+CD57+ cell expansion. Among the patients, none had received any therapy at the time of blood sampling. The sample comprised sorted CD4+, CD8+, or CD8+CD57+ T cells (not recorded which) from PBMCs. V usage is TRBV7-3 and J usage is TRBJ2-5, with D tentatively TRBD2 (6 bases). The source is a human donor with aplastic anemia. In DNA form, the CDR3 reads TGTGCCAGCAGCGCTACCGGGGGCCAAGAGACCCAGTACTTC. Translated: CASSATGGQETQYF.